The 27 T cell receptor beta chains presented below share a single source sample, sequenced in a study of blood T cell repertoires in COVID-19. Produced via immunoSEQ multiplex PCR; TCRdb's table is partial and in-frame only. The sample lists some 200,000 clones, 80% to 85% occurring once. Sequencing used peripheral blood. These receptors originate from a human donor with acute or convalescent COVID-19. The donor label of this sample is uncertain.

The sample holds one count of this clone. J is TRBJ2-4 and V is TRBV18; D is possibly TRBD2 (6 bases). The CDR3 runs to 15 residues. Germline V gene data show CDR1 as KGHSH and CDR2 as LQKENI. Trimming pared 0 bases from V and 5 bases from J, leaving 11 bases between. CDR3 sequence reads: CASSPPGGWENIQYF. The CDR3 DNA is TGTGCCAGCTCACCACCGGGGGGTTGGGAAAACATTCAGTACTTC.

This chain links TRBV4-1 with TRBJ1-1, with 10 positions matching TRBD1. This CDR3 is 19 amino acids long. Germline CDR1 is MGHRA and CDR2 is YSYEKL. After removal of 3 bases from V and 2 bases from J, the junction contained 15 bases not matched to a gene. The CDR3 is CASSHSPGGTGAPNTEAFF. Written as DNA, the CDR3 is TGCGCCAGCAGCCACTCCCCCGGCGGGACAGGGGCCCCAAACACTGAAGCTTTCTTT.

The CDR3 loop is CASSVDANRGSGYTF. The CDR3 coding sequence is TGTGCCAGCAGCGTAGACGCCAACAGGGGCTCTGGCTACACCTTC. The chain carries TRBV9 and TRBJ1-2; 7 positions match TRBD1. Germline V gene sequence: CDR1 SGDLS, CDR2 YYNGEE. V gave up 0 bases and J gave up 7 bases; unmatched junction bases: 9. There are 15 residues in the CDR3. Full variable domain (outside the CDR3, taken from reference TRBV9 and TRBJ1-2): DSGVTQTPKHLITATGQRVTLRCSPRSGDLSVYWYQQSLDQGLQFLIQYYNGEERAKGNILERFSAQQFPDLHSELNLSSLELGDSALYFCASSVDANRGSGYTFGSGTRLTVV.

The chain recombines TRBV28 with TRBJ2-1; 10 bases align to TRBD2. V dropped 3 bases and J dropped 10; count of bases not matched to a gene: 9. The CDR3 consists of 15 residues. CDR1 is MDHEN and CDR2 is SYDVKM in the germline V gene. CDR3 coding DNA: TGTGCCAGCAGTTTTATAAGCGGGGGGGCTCCCGAGCAGTTCTTC. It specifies CASSFISGGAPEQFF.

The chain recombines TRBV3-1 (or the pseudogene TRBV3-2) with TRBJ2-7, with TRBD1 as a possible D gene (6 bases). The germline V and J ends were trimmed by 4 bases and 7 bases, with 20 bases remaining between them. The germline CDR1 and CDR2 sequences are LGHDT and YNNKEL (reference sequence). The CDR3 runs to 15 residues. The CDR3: CASSPEGGVRREQYF. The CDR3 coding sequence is TGTGCCAGCAGCCCAGAAGGGGGAGTACGGAGGGAGCAGTACTTC.

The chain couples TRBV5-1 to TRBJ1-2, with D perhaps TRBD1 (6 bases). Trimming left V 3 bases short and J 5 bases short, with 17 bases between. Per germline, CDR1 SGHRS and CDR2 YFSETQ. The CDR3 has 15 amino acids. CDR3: CASSSGQLTGYGYTF. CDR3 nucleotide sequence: TGCGCCAGCAGCTCCGGACAGCTCACGGGGTATGGCTACACCTTC.

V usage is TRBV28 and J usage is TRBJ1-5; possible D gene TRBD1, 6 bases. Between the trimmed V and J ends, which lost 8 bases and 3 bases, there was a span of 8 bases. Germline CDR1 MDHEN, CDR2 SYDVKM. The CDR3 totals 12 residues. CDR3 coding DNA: TGTGCCAGCCGACAGGTCAATCAGCCCCAGCATTTT. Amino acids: CASRQVNQPQHF. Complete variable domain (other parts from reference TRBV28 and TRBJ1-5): DVKVTQSSRYLVKRTGEKVFLECVQDMDHENMFWYRQDPGLGLRLIYFSYDVKMKEKGDIPEGYSVSREKKERFSLILESASTNQTSMYLCASRQVNQPQHFGDGTRLSIL.

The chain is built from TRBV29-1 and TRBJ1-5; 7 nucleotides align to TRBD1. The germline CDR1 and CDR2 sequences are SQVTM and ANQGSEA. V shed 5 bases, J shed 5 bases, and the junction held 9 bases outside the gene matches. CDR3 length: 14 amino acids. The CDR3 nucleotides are TGCAGCGTTAGAGAACAGGGGATCGATCAGCCCCAGCATTTT. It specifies CSVREQGIDQPQHF.

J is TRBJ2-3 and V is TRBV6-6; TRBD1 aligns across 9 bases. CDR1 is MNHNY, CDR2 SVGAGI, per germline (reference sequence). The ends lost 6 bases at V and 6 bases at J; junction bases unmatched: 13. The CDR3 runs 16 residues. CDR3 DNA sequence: TGTGCCAGCAGAGCGGGACAGGGAACCCTGAGGGATACGCAGTATTTT. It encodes CASRAGQGTLRDTQYF.

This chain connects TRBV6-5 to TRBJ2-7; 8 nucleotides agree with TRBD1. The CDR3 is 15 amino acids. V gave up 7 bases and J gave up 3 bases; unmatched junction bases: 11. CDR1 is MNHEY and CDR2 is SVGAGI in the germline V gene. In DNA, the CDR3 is TGTGCCAGCAACAACGCGAGGACAGGGATCTACGAGCAGTACTTC. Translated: CASNNARTGIYEQYF.

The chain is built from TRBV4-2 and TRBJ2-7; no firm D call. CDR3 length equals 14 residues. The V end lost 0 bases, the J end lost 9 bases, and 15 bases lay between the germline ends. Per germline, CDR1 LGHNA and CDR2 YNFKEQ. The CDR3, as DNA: TGTGCCAGCAGCCAAGAATATGCGGATAACGTGCAGTACTTC. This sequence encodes CASSQEYADNVQYF.

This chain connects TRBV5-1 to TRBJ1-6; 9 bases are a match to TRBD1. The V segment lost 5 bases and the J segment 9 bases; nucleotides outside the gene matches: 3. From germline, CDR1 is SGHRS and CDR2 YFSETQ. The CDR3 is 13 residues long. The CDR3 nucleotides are TGCGCCAGCAGTCGGACAGGGGTTTCACCCCTCCACTTT. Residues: CASSRTGVSPLHF.

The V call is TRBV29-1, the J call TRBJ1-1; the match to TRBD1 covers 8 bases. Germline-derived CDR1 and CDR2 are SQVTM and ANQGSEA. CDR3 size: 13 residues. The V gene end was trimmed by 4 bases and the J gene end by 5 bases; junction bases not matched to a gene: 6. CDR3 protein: CSVAQGGATEAFF. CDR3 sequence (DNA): TGCAGCGTTGCACAGGGGGGAGCGACTGAAGCTTTCTTT.

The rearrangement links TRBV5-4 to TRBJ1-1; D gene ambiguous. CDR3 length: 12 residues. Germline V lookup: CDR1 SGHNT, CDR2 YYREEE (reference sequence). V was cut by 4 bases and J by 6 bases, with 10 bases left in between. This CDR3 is CASSQDISEAFF. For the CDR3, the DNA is TGTGCCAGCAGCCAAGACATATCTGAAGCTTTCTTT.

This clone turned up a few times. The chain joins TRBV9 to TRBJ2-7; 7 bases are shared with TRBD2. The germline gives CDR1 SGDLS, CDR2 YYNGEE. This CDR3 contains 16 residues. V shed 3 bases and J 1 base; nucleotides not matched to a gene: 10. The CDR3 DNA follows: TGTGCCAGCAGCGGGAACGGACGGGGAGGGTCCTACGAGCAGTACTTC. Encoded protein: CASSGNGRGGSYEQYF.

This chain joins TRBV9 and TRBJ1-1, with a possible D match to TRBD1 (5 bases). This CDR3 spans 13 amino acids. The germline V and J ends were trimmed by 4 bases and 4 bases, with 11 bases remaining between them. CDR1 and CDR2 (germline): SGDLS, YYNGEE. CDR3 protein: CASSRGGTTEAFF. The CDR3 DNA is TGTGCCAGCAGCAGAGGAGGGACCACTGAAGCTTTCTTT.

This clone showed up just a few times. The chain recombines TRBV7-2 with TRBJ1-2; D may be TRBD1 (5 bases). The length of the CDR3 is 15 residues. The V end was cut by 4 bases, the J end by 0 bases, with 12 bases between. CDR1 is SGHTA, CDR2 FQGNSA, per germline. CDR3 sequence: CASSSSGVANYGYTF. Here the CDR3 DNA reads TGTGCCAGCAGCTCTTCGGGGGTCGCTAACTATGGCTACACCTTC.

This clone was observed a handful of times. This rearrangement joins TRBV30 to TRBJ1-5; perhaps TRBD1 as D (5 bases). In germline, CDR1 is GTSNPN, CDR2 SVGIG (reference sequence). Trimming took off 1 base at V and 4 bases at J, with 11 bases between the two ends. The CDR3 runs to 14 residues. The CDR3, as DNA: TGTGCCTGGAGTGGCCAGGGAGGTAATCAGCCCCAGCATTTT. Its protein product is CAWSGQGGNQPQHF.

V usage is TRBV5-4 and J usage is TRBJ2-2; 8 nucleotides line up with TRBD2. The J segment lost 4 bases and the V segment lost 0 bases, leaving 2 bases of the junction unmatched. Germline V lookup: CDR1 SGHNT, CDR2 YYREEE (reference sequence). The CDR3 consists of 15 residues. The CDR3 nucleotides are TGTGCCAGCAGCTTGGAGACTAGCGTCACCGGGGAGCTGTTTTTT. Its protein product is CASSLETSVTGELFF.

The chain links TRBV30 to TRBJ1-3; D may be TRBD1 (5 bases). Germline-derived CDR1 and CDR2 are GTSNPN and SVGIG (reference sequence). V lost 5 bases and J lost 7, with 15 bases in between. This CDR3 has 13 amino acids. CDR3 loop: CAWGAWEGNTIYF. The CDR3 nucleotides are TGTGCCTGGGGGGCTTGGGAGGGGAACACCATATATTTT.

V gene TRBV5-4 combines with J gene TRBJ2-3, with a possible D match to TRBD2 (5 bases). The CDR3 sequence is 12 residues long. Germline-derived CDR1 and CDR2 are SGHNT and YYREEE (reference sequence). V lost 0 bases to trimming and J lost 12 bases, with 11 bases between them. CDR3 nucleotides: TGTGCCAGCAGCTTGGACGGGGTCGGACAGTATTTT. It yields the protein CASSLDGVGQYF.

As DNA, the CDR3 is TGCAGTGCTAGTGGACAGTCGGTAGCGGGAGGGCCCACAGATACGCAGTATTTT. Translating it yields CSASGQSVAGGPTDTQYF. The V call is TRBV20-1, the J call TRBJ2-3, with TRBD2 matching 11 bases. The V gene end was trimmed by 3 bases and the J gene end by 2 bases; junction bases not matched to a gene: 13. The CDR3 is 18 amino acids. CDR1 and CDR2 (germline): DFQATT, SNEGSKA (reference sequence).

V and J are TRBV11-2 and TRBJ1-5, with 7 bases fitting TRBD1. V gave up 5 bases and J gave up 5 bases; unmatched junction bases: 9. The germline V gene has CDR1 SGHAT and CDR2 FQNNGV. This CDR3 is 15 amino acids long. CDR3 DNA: TGTGCCAGCAGCGAGACGACAGGGAGCTATCAGCCCCAGCATTTT. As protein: CASSETTGSYQPQHF.

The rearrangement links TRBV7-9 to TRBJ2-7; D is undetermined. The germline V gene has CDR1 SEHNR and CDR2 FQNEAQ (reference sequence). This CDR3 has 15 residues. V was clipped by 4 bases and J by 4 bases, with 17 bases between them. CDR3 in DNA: TGTGCCAGCAGCTCTCGGCCGGGTGATTTTTACGAGCAGTACTTC. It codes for CASSSRPGDFYEQYF.

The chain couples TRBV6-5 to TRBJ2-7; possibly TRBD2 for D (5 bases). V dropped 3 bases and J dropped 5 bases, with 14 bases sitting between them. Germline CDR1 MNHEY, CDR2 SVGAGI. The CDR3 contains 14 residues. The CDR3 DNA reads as TGTGCCAGCAGTTATCGGGGAGAAGTACACGAGCAGTACTTC. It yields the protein CASSYRGEVHEQYF.

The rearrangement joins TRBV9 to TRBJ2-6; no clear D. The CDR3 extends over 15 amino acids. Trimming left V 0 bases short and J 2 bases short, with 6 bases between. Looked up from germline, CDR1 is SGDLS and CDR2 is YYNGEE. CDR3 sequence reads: CASSVVRAGANVLTF. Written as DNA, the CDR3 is TGTGCCAGCAGCGTAGTACGAGCTGGGGCCAACGTCCTGACTTTC.

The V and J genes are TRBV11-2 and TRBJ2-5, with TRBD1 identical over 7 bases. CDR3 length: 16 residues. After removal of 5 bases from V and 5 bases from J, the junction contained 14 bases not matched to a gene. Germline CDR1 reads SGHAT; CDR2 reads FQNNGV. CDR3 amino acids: CASSITTGTPGETQYF. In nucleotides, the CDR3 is TGTGCCAGCAGCATCACGACAGGGACCCCAGGGGAGACCCAGTACTTC.